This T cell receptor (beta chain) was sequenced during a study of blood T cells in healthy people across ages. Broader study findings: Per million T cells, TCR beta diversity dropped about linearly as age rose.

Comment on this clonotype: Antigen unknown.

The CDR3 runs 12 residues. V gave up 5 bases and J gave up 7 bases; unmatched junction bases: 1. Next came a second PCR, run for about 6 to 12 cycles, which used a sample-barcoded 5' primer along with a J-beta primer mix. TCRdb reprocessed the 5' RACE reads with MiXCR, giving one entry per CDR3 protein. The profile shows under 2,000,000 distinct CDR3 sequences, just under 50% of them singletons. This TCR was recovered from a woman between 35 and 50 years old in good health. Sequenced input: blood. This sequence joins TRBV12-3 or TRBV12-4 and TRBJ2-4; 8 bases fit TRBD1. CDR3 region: CASSRTGNIQYF. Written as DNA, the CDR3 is TGTGCCAGCAGTAGGACAGGGAACATTCAGTACTTC.